Detailed here is one T cell receptor (beta chain). Its cognate antigen is unknown. This entry is derived from a study of T cells in localized non-small cell lung cancer. General observations from the study: Only one tumor region was sequenced, so heterogeneity remains possible. Higher adjacent-lung clonality was associated with shorter survival. A median about 50 of the top 100 tumor clones appeared in adjacent lung. Among the tissues sampled, uninvolved adjacent lung had the highest T cell clonality, above tumor.

Some clones are missing from TCRdb's copy, which holds only in-frame ones; the method was immunoSEQ multiplex PCR. In the table there are some 50,000 clones, around 87% of which are singletons. The TCR sequence derives from a female donor with stage II lung adenocarcinoma. The specimen comprised PBMCs, sampled before any cancer treatment.

DNA for the CDR3: TGTGCCAGCAGTCGTCGATTGAATCAGCCCCAGCATTTT. This encodes CASSRRLNQPQHF. This sequence joins TRBV6-5 and TRBJ1-5; D not certain. Per germline, CDR1 MNHEY and CDR2 SVGAGI. V was cut by 5 bases and J by 4 bases, with 9 bases left in between. This CDR3 comprises 13 residues.